The 14 T cell receptor beta chains reported below all come from one sample, sequenced in a study of T cell responses to AZD1222 COVID-19 vaccine (dated by TCRdb to the early 2020s). The meaning of the sample's time point label: baseline before first vaccination. To prepare the library, the immunoSEQ multiplex PCR assay was applied. The clones in this table, taken by TCRdb from immuneACCESS, are in-frame only. Not every clone is retained; where verified, under half of the shortfall comes from an unresolved V gene, and the cause of the rest is unknown. Present in this sample are 20,000 to 25,000 clones, 65% to 90% of which were seen just once. Approximately 45% of the sample goes to the ten largest clones. This specimen consisted of peripheral blood, obtained on day 0 of AZD1222 vaccination. Receptor source: an adult in good health.

The rearrangement joins TRBV7-3 to TRBJ2-3; a possible D gene is TRBD2 (7 bases). The CDR3 runs 16 residues. With 5 bases removed from V and 4 bases from J, the gap between germline ends came to 19 bases. The germline CDR1 and CDR2 sequences are SGHTA and FQGTGA. CDR3 bases: TGTGCCAGCAGCCCTGATCCGGGGGGCAAGGCAGATACGCAGTATTTT. Residues: CASSPDPGGKADTQYF. The full variable domain, rest sourced from reference TRBV7-3 and TRBJ2-3, is GAGVSQTPSNKVTEKGKYVELRCDPISGHTALYWYRQSLGQGPEFLIYFQGTGAADDSGLPNDRFFAVRPEGSVSTLKIQRTERGDSAVYLCASSPDPGGKADTQYFGPGTRLTVL.

The V gene is TRBV6-6, the J gene TRBJ2-2; 7 bases line up with TRBD1. With 6 bases clipped from V and 2 bases from J, the junction kept 6 bases outside the gene matches. The CDR3 contains 15 residues. The germline CDR1 and CDR2 sequences are MNHNY and SVGAGI (reference sequence). CDR3 sequence reads: CASSPGQSNTGELFF. DNA of the CDR3: TGTGCCAGCAGCCCGGGACAGAGTAACACCGGGGAGCTGTTTTTT.

The chain uses TRBV5-5 and TRBJ1-2; perhaps TRBD1 as D (5 bases). Germline V gene sequence: CDR1 SGHKS, CDR2 YYEKEE (reference sequence). The CDR3 spans 14 residues. The V end lost 0 bases, the J end lost 4 bases, and 10 bases lay between the germline ends. The CDR3 reads CASSLGGALYGYTF. The CDR3 DNA sequence: TGTGCCAGCAGCTTGGGAGGGGCCCTCTATGGCTACACCTTC.

V gene TRBV3-1 (or the pseudogene TRBV3-2) combines with J gene TRBJ1-3; D remains ambiguous. CDR3 length: 16 residues. CDR1 is LGHDT and CDR2 is YNNKEL in the germline V gene (reference sequence). Trimming took 0 bases from V and 1 from J, leaving 10 bases between them. For the CDR3, the DNA is TGTGCCAGCAGCCAAGATCTAGGGATTTCTGGAAACACCATATATTTT. Its protein product is CASSQDLGISGNTIYF.

V and J are TRBV7-2 and TRBJ2-1; 9 nucleotides line up with TRBD2. This CDR3 contains 16 residues. J was trimmed by 8 bases and V by 0 bases; bases with no gene match: 8. Germline V gives CDR1 SGHTA, CDR2 FQGNSA. DNA of the CDR3: TGTGCCAGCAGCTTAGCGTTAGCGGGGGCCGTGCATGAGCAGTTCTTC. This gives the protein CASSLALAGAVHEQFF.

The table lists this clone with a count of one. This chain connects TRBV7-8 to TRBJ2-7, with D unclear. Germline V gives CDR1 SGHVS, CDR2 FQNEAQ. Trimming left V 2 bases short and J 3 bases short, with 5 bases between. CDR3 length: 12 residues. CDR3 loop: CASSLFGYEQYF. CDR3 in DNA: TGTGCCAGCAGCTTATTCGGCTACGAGCAGTACTTC.

The genes are TRBV27 and TRBJ2-2; D not certain. Per germline, CDR1 MNHEY and CDR2 SMNVEV (reference sequence). V was shortened by 2 bases and J by 3 bases, with 10 bases between the two germline ends. This CDR3 is built from 15 residues. This CDR3 is CASSLSRPDTGELFF. CDR3 coding DNA: TGTGCCAGCAGTTTAAGTCGACCAGACACCGGGGAGCTGTTTTTT.

The chain couples TRBV28 to TRBJ2-1; the D gene is possibly TRBD2 (6 bases). The CDR3 is made up of 11 amino acids. CDR1 MDHEN and CDR2 SYDVKM come from the germline V gene. V lost 6 bases to trimming and J lost 10 bases, with 10 bases between them. CDR3 coding DNA: TGTGCCAGCAGCTTGGAGGGCGAGCAGTTCTTC. Protein: CASSLEGEQFF.

The chain combines TRBV5-1 with TRBJ2-1, with a weak D call TRBD2 (6 bases). The CDR3 has 17 residues. Germline CDR1 SGHRS, CDR2 YFSETQ. V shed 0 bases and J shed 6 bases, with 19 bases lying between them. The chain's CDR3 is CASSLAAARGVINEQFF. Written as DNA, the CDR3 is TGCGCCAGCAGCTTGGCCGCCGCTCGCGGGGTTATCAATGAGCAGTTCTTC.

The chain is built from TRBV19 and TRBJ2-7, with D hard to call. Germline V gene lookup returns CDR1 LNHDA and CDR2 SQIVND (reference sequence). V was shortened by 3 bases and J by 0 bases, with 9 bases between the two germline ends. This CDR3 comprises 14 residues. CDR3 residues: CASSMGSASYEQYF. As DNA, the CDR3 is TGTGCCAGTAGTATGGGGTCAGCCTCCTACGAGCAGTACTTC.

The genes are TRBV19 and TRBJ2-2; D gene unclear. V lost 2 bases, J lost 1 base, and 2 bases lay in between. The CDR3 sequence is 13 residues long. In germline, CDR1 is LNHDA, CDR2 SQIVND (reference sequence). The CDR3 sequence is CASSIQNTGELFF. The DNA of the CDR3 is TGTGCCAGTAGTATACAGAACACCGGGGAGCTGTTTTTT.

The chain carries TRBV2 and TRBJ2-7; weak D call: TRBD1 (6 bases). Trimming stripped 5 bases from V and 2 bases from J, with 10 bases between. The CDR3 contains 13 residues. Germline CDR1 SNHLY, CDR2 FYNNEI. This CDR3 reads CASSSRDTYEQYF. The CDR3 nucleotides are TGTGCCAGCAGTTCCCGGGACACCTACGAGCAGTACTTC.

The V call is TRBV2, the J call TRBJ2-3; 9 bases match TRBD2. CDR3 length: 16 residues. The junction had 9 bases not matched to a gene; V was cut back by 4 bases and J by 4 bases. The germline gives CDR1 SNHLY, CDR2 FYNNEI. CDR3 coding DNA: TGTGCCAGCAGTGTCTTGGCGGCGGGAGGGCCAGATACGCAGTATTTT. This encodes CASSVLAAGGPDTQYF.

The chain carries TRBV7-2 and TRBJ2-3; no definite D call. Trimming removed 1 base from V and 1 base from J, with 9 bases in between. The CDR3 covers 15 residues. In germline, CDR1 is SGHTA, CDR2 FQGNSA. The CDR3 spells CASSLGGSGTDTQYF. In DNA, the CDR3 is TGTGCCAGCAGCTTAGGGGGTAGTGGCACAGATACGCAGTATTTT. The variable domain in full, completed from reference TRBV7-2 and TRBJ2-3, reads GAGVSQSPSNKVTEKGKDVELRCDPISGHTALYWYRQSLGQGLEFLIYFQGNSAPDKSGLPSDRFSAERTGGSVSTLTIQRTQQEDSAVYLCASSLGGSGTDTQYFGPGTRLTVL.